This T cell receptor beta chain was documented in a study of blood T cell repertoires in COVID-19. Study overall: Sample material is recorded as cDNA or gDNA derived from T cells, B-cell-depleted T cells, or PBMCs.

Some clones are missing from TCRdb's copy, which holds only in-frame ones; the method was immunoSEQ multiplex PCR. The table records approximately 210,000 clones, about 86% of them present only once. The source of this sequence is a woman aged 50 to 65 with acute COVID-19. Sequencing was carried out using PBMCs or T cells enriched from blood (not recorded which).

The CDR3 DNA reads TGTGCCAGCAGGTCCGGGACAGAGATCACCGGGGAGCTGTTTTTT. Encoded protein: CASRSGTEITGELFF. This chain connects TRBV7-6 to TRBJ2-2; 7 bases are a match to TRBD1. V trimming: 6 bases; J trimming: 4 bases; junction bases outside the gene matches: 8. This CDR3 comprises 15 residues. From germline, CDR1 is SGHVS and CDR2 FNYEAQ.